Shown below are 23 T cell receptor beta chains from a single sample sequenced in a study of T cell repertoires in cytomegalovirus infection. TCRdb fed the reads into MiXCR, producing one record per CDR3 protein. The sample has roughly 640,000 distinct CDR3 sequences, approximately 24% seen once. The source material was CD8+ T cells from PBMCs. The receptors were gathered from a human donor in good health (CMV status not recorded). Some clones in this sample may be carry-over from other donors' samples.

V gene TRBV15 combines with J gene TRBJ1-1; unclear D gene. This CDR3 has 13 residues. Between the trimmed V and J ends, which lost 1 base and 6 bases, there was a span of 9 bases. Germline V gene sequence: CDR1 LNHNV, CDR2 YYDKDF (reference sequence). CDR3: CATSRAVLPEAFF. In DNA form, the CDR3 reads TGTGCCACCAGCAGAGCCGTCCTCCCTGAAGCTTTCTTT.

The gene calls are TRBV11-2 and TRBJ2-1; 12 bases fit TRBD2. The V gene end was trimmed by 8 bases and the J gene end by 6 bases; junction bases not matched to a gene: 5. The germline CDR1 and CDR2 sequences are SGHAT and FQNNGV. The CDR3 loop spans 14 amino acids. The CDR3 loop reads CASCLAGGPNEQFF. DNA of the CDR3: TGTGCCAGCTGCCTAGCGGGGGGGCCCAATGAGCAGTTCTTC.

This clonotype was seen a few times. This rearrangement joins TRBV6-5 to TRBJ1-2, with D unclear. Germline CDR1 MNHEY, CDR2 SVGAGI. V lost 10 bases, J lost 6 bases, and 15 bases lay in between. The CDR3 is 12 residues long. The CDR3 region has the DNA TGTGCCACCCACCTGACAAGCGATGGCTACACCTTC. It yields the protein CATHLTSDGYTF.

In its sample, this clonotype was seen a few times. The chain is built from TRBV9 and TRBJ2-7; the D is unclear. The CDR3 consists of 15 residues. V was pared by 0 bases and J by 2 bases, with 12 bases between. Germline CDR1 SGDLS, CDR2 YYNGEE. The CDR3 nucleotides are TGTGCCAGCAGCGTAGCTCCGACACCCGCCTACGAGCAGTACTTC. It yields the protein CASSVAPTPAYEQYF.

This clonotype appeared a few times. The rearrangement links TRBV28 to TRBJ2-7; no definite D call. Germline assignment: CDR1 MDHEN and CDR2 SYDVKM. The CDR3 consists of 14 residues. Between the trimmed V and J ends, which lost 6 bases and 0 bases, there was a span of 12 bases. In DNA form, the CDR3 reads TGTGCCAGCAGGCCCTACCGAGACTCCTACGAGCAGTACTTC. Translating gives CASRPYRDSYEQYF.

Concerning this clonotype: A much larger clonotype is one base distant, so this may be a read error. CDR3 sequence (DNA): TGTGTCAGCAGCACCCCCGGGACAGCTAACTATGGCTACACCTTC. It yields the protein CVSSTPGTANYGYTF. This rearrangement joins TRBV7-9 to TRBJ1-2, with 7 bases fitting TRBD1. The CDR3 runs to 15 residues. In germline, CDR1 is SEHNR, CDR2 FQNEAQ (reference sequence).

This clonotype was detected a few times. The CDR3 sequence is CASSQEGQGWTEAFF. The CDR3 DNA reads as TGTGCCAGCAGCCAAGAGGGACAGGGGTGGACTGAAGCTTTCTTT. This chain joins TRBV14 and TRBJ1-1, with 10 bases lining up with TRBD1. CDR3 length equals 15 residues. The trim removed 0 bases at V and 5 bases at J, leaving 3 bases unmatched. CDR1 and CDR2 (germline): SGHDN, FVKESK.

This chain links TRBV12-3 or TRBV12-4 with TRBJ1-1; TRBD1 might be the D (5 bases). The CDR3 is 13 amino acids. The V and J ends lost 5 bases and 5 bases respectively, with 12 bases between them. DNA of the CDR3: TGTGCCAGCAGTCCAGGGACTGTTACTGAAGCTTTCTTT. It translates to CASSPGTVTEAFF.

This chain connects TRBV19 to TRBJ1-3, with TRBD1 matching 9 bases. The CDR3 is 16 residues long. Germline CDR1 LNHDA, CDR2 SQIVND (reference sequence). Losses at the gene ends were 5 bases for V and 0 bases for J; bases not matched to a gene: 5. CDR3 amino acids: CASSHKQGASGNTIYF. In nucleotides, the CDR3 is TGTGCCAGTAGTCACAAACAGGGGGCCTCTGGAAACACCATATATTTT.

This clonotype was counted only a few times. The chain recombines TRBV27 with TRBJ2-7, with D unclear. Germline lookup yields CDR1 MNHEY and CDR2 SMNVEV (reference sequence). This CDR3 region has 14 residues. V dropped 8 bases and J dropped 2 bases, with 16 bases sitting between them. The CDR3 nucleotides are TGTGCCAGCTCCCTGAGTTATGGGACCTACGAGCAGTACGTC. This gives the protein CASSLSYGTYEQYV.

This clonotype has a handful of counts. This chain uses TRBV11-3 with TRBJ1-1, with D unclear. Between the trimmed V and J ends, which lost 4 bases and 4 bases, there was a span of 13 bases. CDR1 SGHNT and CDR2 YENEEA come from the germline V gene. This CDR3 has 14 amino acids. Here the CDR3 DNA reads TGTGCCAGCAGCTCCTCGTCGGTTGGCACTGAAGCTTTCTTT. This encodes CASSSSSVGTEAFF.

The gene calls are TRBV6-4 and TRBJ2-3, with D perhaps TRBD2 (6 bases). Trimming removed 7 bases from V and 6 bases from J, with 14 bases in between. This CDR3 is built from 13 residues. Per germline, CDR1 MRHNA and CDR2 SNTAGT. The CDR3 sequence: CASKSRGSDTQYF. CDR3 in DNA: TGTGCCAGCAAGAGCCGGGGGTCGGATACGCAGTATTTT.

Remarks on this clonotype: At one of its ends the junction is not consistent with the germline gene, which may arise from a read error. The chain couples TRBV7-9 to TRBJ1-1; D unresolved. Germline CDR1 reads SEHNR; CDR2 reads FQNEAQ (reference sequence). The CDR3 spans 16 residues. CDR3 sequence: CDSRSVRTSRGTEAFF. CDR3 DNA sequence: TGTGACAGCAGATCTGTTAGGACTTCGCGGGGCACTGAAGCTTTCTTT.

This clonotype was counted at least ten times. The V call is TRBV7-6, the J call TRBJ2-2; D is perhaps TRBD1 (5 bases). Germline CDR1 is SGHVS and CDR2 is FNYEAQ. The V end lost 8 bases, the J end lost 5 bases, and 9 bases lay between the germline ends. The CDR3 runs to 12 residues. The chain's CDR3 is CASEPGTGELFF. CDR3 nucleotides: TGTGCCAGCGAGCCAGGGACCGGGGAGCTGTTTTTT.

This clonotype showed up just a few times. The chain links TRBV6-1 to TRBJ2-2, with unresolved D. The V end was cut by 5 bases, the J end by 0 bases, with 10 bases between. CDR3 length equals 15 residues. Germline lookup yields CDR1 MNHNS and CDR2 SASEGT. The CDR3 region is CASSYPSSNTGELFF. In nucleotides, the CDR3 is TGTGCCAGCAGTTACCCCTCCTCGAACACCGGGGAGCTGTTTTTT.

This clonotype was seen a few times. The chain couples TRBV28 to TRBJ2-5; D is possibly TRBD2 (7 bases). The germline gives CDR1 MDHEN, CDR2 SYDVKM. This CDR3 has 15 amino acids. Trimming took 2 bases from V and 9 from J, leaving 19 bases between them. This CDR3 reads CASSLKAGEGRPQYF. Written as DNA, the CDR3 is TGTGCCAGCAGTTTAAAGGCAGGGGAGGGGAGGCCCCAGTACTTC. The whole variable domain, filled in from reference TRBV28 and TRBJ2-5, reads DVKVTQSSRYLVKRTGEKVFLECVQDMDHENMFWYRQDPGLGLRLIYFSYDVKMKEKGDIPEGYSVSREKKERFSLILESASTNQTSMYLCASSLKAGEGRPQYFGPGTRLLVL.

This clonotype was seen more than once but under ten times. This sequence joins TRBV6-5 and TRBJ1-2; D gene ambiguous. Germline V lookup: CDR1 MNHEY, CDR2 SVGAGI. CDR3 length: 14 residues. The V and J ends lost 0 bases and 7 bases respectively, with 12 bases between them. The CDR3 bases are TGTGCCAGCAGTTACTCGGGTCGGCGGGGTGGCTACACCTTC. Its translation: CASSYSGRRGGYTF.

This chain links TRBV7-9 with TRBJ1-1; perhaps TRBD1 as D (5 bases). CDR3 size: 15 residues. Germline lookup yields CDR1 SEHNR and CDR2 FQNEAQ (reference sequence). Trimming pared 1 base from V and 6 bases from J, leaving 15 bases between. The CDR3 loop is CASSLGAGTLAEAFF. Here the CDR3 DNA reads TGTGCCAGCAGCTTAGGCGCAGGGACCCTCGCTGAAGCTTTCTTT.

This chain connects TRBV5-6 to TRBJ1-1; D is perhaps TRBD1 (6 bases). The CDR3 extends over 18 amino acids. V was trimmed by 0 bases and J by 4 bases, leaving 22 bases between them. The germline V gene has CDR1 SGHDT and CDR2 YYEEEE. The CDR3 coding sequence is TGTGCCAGCAGCTTGGAGGGGGGGGCGAATTATTTGGGCACTGAAGCTTTCTTT. Residues: CASSLEGGANYLGTEAFF.

This clonotype was picked up many times. This sequence joins TRBV7-2 and TRBJ2-3, with D possibly being TRBD1 (6 bases). The CDR3 consists of 16 residues. Germline CDR1 reads SGHTA; CDR2 reads FQGNSA. V dropped 4 bases and J dropped 0 bases, with 14 bases sitting between them. CDR3 sequence (DNA): TGTGCCAGCAGCTCGAACAGGGTGACGAGCACAGATACGCAGTATTTT. It specifies CASSSNRVTSTDTQYF.

A few counts support this clonotype. This sequence joins TRBV6-5 and TRBJ2-5; the D is unclear. Germline values: CDR1 MNHEY, CDR2 SVGAGI. This CDR3 comprises 15 residues. Deletions cut 1 base from V and 0 bases from J, with 9 bases between. The chain's CDR3 is CASSYFSGNQETQYF. DNA for the CDR3: TGTGCCAGCAGTTACTTCTCGGGTAACCAAGAGACCCAGTACTTC.

The V gene is TRBV19, the J gene TRBJ2-1; possibly TRBD1 for D (6 bases). Trimming stripped 4 bases from V and 4 bases from J, with 11 bases between. Germline CDR1 reads LNHDA; CDR2 reads SQIVND (reference sequence). The CDR3 has 14 residues. CDR3 in amino acids: CASSRRGQYNEQFF. CDR3 sequence (DNA): TGTGCCAGTAGTAGACGAGGACAGTACAATGAGCAGTTCTTC. The variable domain in full, completed from reference TRBV19 and TRBJ2-1, reads DGGITQSPKYLFRKEGQNVTLSCEQNLNHDAMYWYRQDPGQGLRLIYYSQIVNDFQKGDIAEGYSVSREKKESFPLTVTSAQKNPTAFYLCASSRRGQYNEQFFGPGTRLTVL.

This clonotype was observed at least ten times. This rearrangement joins TRBV7-2 to TRBJ1-2, with D hard to call. Trimming shortened V by 1 base and J by 8 bases, and 8 bases separated the two germline ends. The CDR3 spans 12 residues. The germline V gene encodes CDR1 SGHTA and CDR2 FQGNSA. The DNA of the CDR3 is TGTGCCAGCAGCTTAGACGGGGAGGGCTACACCTTC. Translated: CASSLDGEGYTF. Filled out from reference TRBV7-2 and TRBJ1-2, the complete variable domain reads GAGVSQSPSNKVTEKGKDVELRCDPISGHTALYWYRQSLGQGLEFLIYFQGNSAPDKSGLPSDRFSAERTGGSVSTLTIQRTQQEDSAVYLCASSLDGEGYTFGSGTRLTVV.